This T cell receptor beta chain appears in the sequencing data of a study of monozygotic twins with inflammatory bowel disease. Study-level points and caveats: Healthy co-twins, by inverse Simpson, had higher TCRbeta diversity than their siblings with IBD.

The unique tags termed UMIs, each holding a 6-nucleotide sample barcode, were added by means of template switching. cDNA encoding TCRalpha and TCRbeta underwent two nested PCRs of roughly 16 and 10 cycles, each of which was followed by bead purification. TCRdb reprocessed the 5' RACE reads, with one entry per CDR3 protein and no DNA. This sample's table has about 300,000 distinct CDR3 sequences. The CDR3 has 13 amino acids. Germline loops: CDR1 SGHTA, CDR2 FQGNSA. Comment on this clonotype: What it recognizes is unknown.

This receptor was identified in a human donor with ulcerative colitis or Crohn's disease, or a healthy co-twin of an affected twin (not recorded which). Sequenced sample: blood. The chain couples TRBV7-2 to TRBJ1-5. This chain's CDR3 is CASSFRFNQPQHF. Drawing the rest from reference TRBV7-2 and TRBJ1-5, the complete variable domain is GAGVSQSPSNKVTEKGKDVELRCDPISGHTALYWYRQSLGQGLEFLIYFQGNSAPDKSGLPSDRFSAERTGGSVSTLTIQRTQQEDSAVYLCASSFRFNQPQHFGDGTRLSIL.